Listed below are T cell receptor beta chains from one sample, sequenced in a study of radiation and T cells in renal cell carcinoma. Method: immunoSEQ multiplex PCR; TCRdb's copy keeps in-frame clones and lacks some. The sample lists some 72,000 clones; about 80% were seen once. The input for sequencing was blood, taken from a patient whose treatment included radiotherapy and nephrectomy. These receptors were collected from a man in his sixties with renal cell carcinoma. Both conserved end residues are part of each CDR3. The D gene is left open where the match is weak. Not all rows give a size; the values are once, few, many and, for expanded clones, a class.

CDR3aa: CASTPSGNTGELFF
CDR3nt: TGCGCCAGCACCCCCAGCGGGAACACCGGGGAGCTGTTTTTT
v_gene: TRBV10-1
d_gene: .
j_gene: TRBJ2-2
abundance: .

CDR3aa: CASSPGVSTDTQYF
CDR3nt: TGTGCCAGCTCACCGGGCGTTAGCACAGATACGCAGTATTTT
v_gene: TRBV18
d_gene: .
j_gene: TRBJ2-3
abundance: .

CDR3aa: CASSPRLGTSEEKLFF
CDR3nt: TGTGCCAGCAGCCCCCGGTTAGGAACCTCGGAAGAAAAACTGTTTTTT
v_gene: TRBV9
d_gene: .
j_gene: TRBJ1-4
abundance: .

CDR3aa: CASSQGPGTYEQYF
CDR3nt: TGTGCCAGTAGCCAAGGCCCAGGAACCTACGAGCAGTACTTC
v_gene: TRBV19
d_gene: .
j_gene: TRBJ2-7
abundance: .

CDR3aa: CASEVTGGGTEAFF
CDR3nt: TGTGCCAGCGAAGTAACGGGGGGAGGCACTGAAGCTTTCTTT
v_gene: TRBV2
d_gene: .
j_gene: TRBJ1-1
abundance: .

CDR3aa: CASGAGSSYEQYF
CDR3nt: TGTGCCAGCGGAGCGGGGAGCTCCTACGAGCAGTACTTC
v_gene: TRBV9
d_gene: TRBD2
j_gene: TRBJ2-7
abundance: .

CDR3aa: CAWSVGTSGSNEQFF
CDR3nt: TGTGCCTGGAGTGTCGGGACTAGCGGGAGTAATGAGCAGTTCTTC
v_gene: TRBV30
d_gene: TRBD2
j_gene: TRBJ2-1
abundance: .

CDR3aa: CASSWVIGSVSYEQYF
CDR3nt: TGTGCCAGCAGCTGGGTTATCGGATCTGTGTCCTACGAGCAGTACTTC
v_gene: TRBV27
d_gene: .
j_gene: TRBJ2-7
abundance: .

CDR3aa: CASRTGYQPQHF
CDR3nt: TGTGCCAGCAGAACAGGGTATCAGCCCCAGCATTTT
v_gene: TRBV25-1
d_gene: .
j_gene: TRBJ1-5
abundance: .

CDR3aa: CASSVAPLTGTSGSTRSYNEQFF
CDR3nt: TGTGCCAGCAGCGTAGCGCCCCTTACCGGGACTAGCGGGAGCACCAGGTCCTACAATGAGCAGTTCTTC
v_gene: TRBV9
d_gene: TRBD2
j_gene: TRBJ2-1
abundance: .

CDR3aa: CSVAGQGTGELFF
CDR3nt: TGCAGCGTTGCGGGACAGGGAACCGGGGAGCTGTTTTTT
v_gene: TRBV29-1
d_gene: TRBD1
j_gene: TRBJ2-2
abundance: .

CDR3aa: CASSKAFEREPRETDTQYF
CDR3nt: TGTGCCAGCAGCAAAGCTTTTGAGCGGGAGCCGCGGGAAACAGATACGCAGTATTTT
v_gene: TRBV21-1
d_gene: .
j_gene: TRBJ2-3
abundance: once

CDR3aa: CATSRDRTDRGNQPQHF
CDR3nt: TGTGCCACCAGCAGAGATAGGACGGACAGGGGAAATCAGCCCCAGCATTTT
v_gene: TRBV15
d_gene: TRBD1
j_gene: TRBJ1-5
abundance: .

CDR3aa: CASSLGFGTAGGYTF
CDR3nt: TGCGCCAGCAGCTTGGGTTTCGGGACGGCTGGGGGCTACACCTTC
v_gene: TRBV5-1
d_gene: .
j_gene: TRBJ1-2
abundance: .

CDR3aa: CASGALGGSTDTQYF
CDR3nt: TGTGCCAGCGGGGCGTTGGGCGGGAGCACAGATACGCAGTATTTT
v_gene: TRBV25-1
d_gene: .
j_gene: TRBJ2-3
abundance: once

CDR3aa: CASSPRVVGVMNTEAFF
CDR3nt: TGTGCCAGCTCACCACGGGTGGTAGGAGTCATGAACACTGAAGCTTTCTTT
v_gene: TRBV18
d_gene: .
j_gene: TRBJ1-1
abundance: .

CDR3aa: CASSQDESRAADTQYF
CDR3nt: TGTGCCAGCAGCCAAGATGAGTCGAGGGCGGCAGATACGCAGTATTTT
v_gene: TRBV14
d_gene: .
j_gene: TRBJ2-3
abundance: .

CDR3aa: CASSLYVAEAFF
CDR3nt: TGTGCCAGCAGCTTATACGTCGCTGAAGCTTTCTTT
v_gene: TRBV11-2
d_gene: .
j_gene: TRBJ1-1
abundance: .

CDR3aa: CASSLSGGSNTEAFF
CDR3nt: TGCGCCAGCAGCTTGTCTGGGGGTTCGAACACTGAAGCTTTCTTT
v_gene: TRBV5-1
d_gene: .
j_gene: TRBJ1-1
abundance: .

CDR3aa: CASSLRGSGGSRETQYF
CDR3nt: TGTGCCAGCAGCTTACGTGGGTCGGGGGGATCCAGGGAGACCCAGTACTTC
v_gene: TRBV7-9
d_gene: TRBD2
j_gene: TRBJ2-5
abundance: .

CDR3aa: CATPSRSGNTIYF
CDR3nt: TGTGCCACCCCATCAAGGTCTGGAAACACCATATATTTT
v_gene: TRBV28
d_gene: .
j_gene: TRBJ1-3
abundance: .

CDR3aa: CASREGYTF
CDR3nt: TGTGCAAGTCGCGAAGGCTACACCTTC
v_gene: TRBV12-2
d_gene: .
j_gene: TRBJ1-2
abundance: .

CDR3aa: CASSRWHNAKPQHF
CDR3nt: TGTGCCAGCAGCCGGTGGCACAACGCTAAGCCCCAGCATTTT
v_gene: TRBV9
d_gene: .
j_gene: TRBJ1-5
abundance: .

CDR3aa: CASSLGSADTQYF
CDR3nt: TGTGCCAGCAGCTTAGGGTCGGCAGATACGCAGTATTTT
v_gene: TRBV7-9
d_gene: .
j_gene: TRBJ2-3
abundance: .

CDR3aa: CASSGRGVAGGWYEQYF
CDR3nt: TGTGCCAGTAGTGGAAGAGGAGTCGCGGGAGGCTGGTACGAGCAGTACTTC
v_gene: TRBV19
d_gene: TRBD2
j_gene: TRBJ2-7
abundance: .

CDR3aa: CASSIDLAGGGDEQFF
CDR3nt: TGTGCCAGTAGTATAGATCTAGCGGGAGGTGGCGATGAGCAGTTCTTC
v_gene: TRBV19
d_gene: TRBD2
j_gene: TRBJ2-1
abundance: .

CDR3aa: CASSEKREAYEQYF
CDR3nt: TGTGCCAGCAGTGAAAAGCGGGAGGCCTACGAGCAGTACTTC
v_gene: TRBV6-1
d_gene: TRBD2
j_gene: TRBJ2-7
abundance: .

CDR3aa: CASSLSGTQYF
CDR3nt: TGTGCCAGCAGCCTGTCGGGGACCCAGTACTTC
v_gene: TRBV7-9
d_gene: .
j_gene: TRBJ2-5
abundance: few

CDR3aa: CASSPGTSTDTQYF
CDR3nt: TGTGCCAGCAGCCCTGGGACCTCCACAGATACGCAGTATTTT
v_gene: TRBV11-2
d_gene: .
j_gene: TRBJ2-3
abundance: .

CDR3aa: CASTDPAGRGPHNEKLFF
CDR3nt: TGTGCCAGCACCGACCCCGCGGGAAGGGGGCCCCATAATGAAAAACTGTTTTTT
v_gene: TRBV2
d_gene: TRBD1
j_gene: TRBJ1-4
abundance: .

CDR3aa: CASSSRLAGLNEQYF
CDR3nt: TGTGCCAGCAGCTCCAGACTAGCGGGACTCAACGAGCAGTACTTC
v_gene: TRBV7-6
d_gene: TRBD2
j_gene: TRBJ2-7
abundance: .

CDR3aa: CASSKGTEAFF
CDR3nt: TGTGCCAGCAGCAAAGGGACTGAAGCTTTCTTT
v_gene: TRBV21-1
d_gene: .
j_gene: TRBJ1-1
abundance: .

CDR3aa: CASRGRRLAVPSTDTQYF
CDR3nt: TGTGCCAGCAGGGGTCGAAGACTAGCGGTTCCTAGCACAGATACGCAGTATTTT
v_gene: TRBV25-1
d_gene: TRBD2
j_gene: TRBJ2-3
abundance: .

CDR3aa: CAISPFTYEQYF
CDR3nt: TGTGCCATCAGTCCTTTTACCTACGAGCAGTACTTC
v_gene: TRBV10-3
d_gene: .
j_gene: TRBJ2-7
abundance: .

CDR3aa: CASSGRVDLTGYQQFF
CDR3nt: TGTGCCAGCTCGGGACGTGTTGACTTAACGGGTTATCAGCAGTTCTTC
v_gene: TRBV5-4
d_gene: .
j_gene: TRBJ2-1
abundance: .

CDR3aa: CASSGRDTQLTYEQYF
CDR3nt: TGTGCCAGTAGTGGCCGGGACACGCAGCTAACCTACGAGCAGTACTTC
v_gene: TRBV19
d_gene: .
j_gene: TRBJ2-7
abundance: .

CDR3aa: CASSTSLGGAFLYGYTF
CDR3nt: TGCGCCAGCAGCACCTCTTTGGGGGGGGCGTTTCTCTATGGCTACACCTTC
v_gene: TRBV5-1
d_gene: .
j_gene: TRBJ1-2
abundance: .

CDR3aa: CASSHTVGGQRSGELFF
CDR3nt: TGTGCCAGCAGCCATACGGTAGGGGGACAGAGGTCCGGGGAGCTGTTTTTT
v_gene: TRBV7-9
d_gene: TRBD1
j_gene: TRBJ2-2
abundance: .

CDR3aa: CASTPGPTGTYEQYF
CDR3nt: TGCGCCAGCACCCCAGGGCCAACCGGTACCTACGAGCAGTACTTC
v_gene: TRBV10-2
d_gene: .
j_gene: TRBJ2-7
abundance: .

CDR3aa: CASSFRDSGANVLTF
CDR3nt: TGCGCCAGCAGCTTCAGGGACTCTGGGGCCAACGTCCTGACTTTC
v_gene: TRBV5-1
d_gene: .
j_gene: TRBJ2-6
abundance: .

CDR3aa: CASSPRGSTDTQYF
CDR3nt: TGTGCCAGCTCACCGCGGGGGAGCACAGATACGCAGTATTTT
v_gene: TRBV18
d_gene: TRBD2
j_gene: TRBJ2-3
abundance: .

CDR3aa: CSATNDNEQYF
CDR3nt: TGCAGCGCTACGAACGATAACGAGCAGTACTTC
v_gene: TRBV29-1
d_gene: .
j_gene: TRBJ2-7
abundance: .

CDR3aa: CATSPNRDEQFF
CDR3nt: TGTGCCACCAGCCCCAACAGGGATGAGCAGTTCTTC
v_gene: TRBV15
d_gene: .
j_gene: TRBJ2-1
abundance: .

CDR3aa: CASSLKDTQYF
CDR3nt: TGTGCCAGCAGCTTGAAAGATACGCAGTATTTT
v_gene: TRBV5-4
d_gene: .
j_gene: TRBJ2-3
abundance: .

CDR3aa: CASSYSGRGYEQYF
CDR3nt: TGTGCCAGCAGTTACTCGGGCAGGGGCTACGAGCAGTACTTC
v_gene: TRBV6-5
d_gene: .
j_gene: TRBJ2-7
abundance: .

CDR3aa: CASSQGWAGVVEQYF
CDR3nt: TGCGCCAGCAGCCAAGGATGGGCGGGAGTGGTCGAGCAGTACTTC
v_gene: TRBV4-1
d_gene: TRBD2
j_gene: TRBJ2-7
abundance: medium-sized

CDR3aa: CASSPLDTRGRGDYGYTF
CDR3nt: TGTGCCAGCAGCCCCCTGGACACGCGGGGCAGGGGGGACTATGGCTACACCTTC
v_gene: TRBV28
d_gene: TRBD1
j_gene: TRBJ1-2
abundance: .

CDR3aa: CASTTGYAETGELFF
CDR3nt: TGTGCCAGTACCACCGGATATGCCGAAACCGGGGAGCTGTTTTTT
v_gene: TRBV19
d_gene: .
j_gene: TRBJ2-2
abundance: .

CDR3aa: CASSVGGTSGHNEQFF
CDR3nt: TGTGCCAGCTCTGTAGGAGGGACTAGCGGCCACAATGAGCAGTTCTTC
v_gene: TRBV7-3
d_gene: TRBD2
j_gene: TRBJ2-1
abundance: .

CDR3aa: CASSLVGTSGGYEQYF
CDR3nt: TGTGCCAGCAGCTTAGTAGGGACTAGCGGGGGCTACGAGCAGTACTTC
v_gene: TRBV7-2
d_gene: TRBD2
j_gene: TRBJ2-7
abundance: .

CDR3aa: CASSPHRDYTYEQYF
CDR3nt: TGTGCCAGCAGCCCCCACCGGGACTACACCTACGAGCAGTACTTC
v_gene: TRBV7-2
d_gene: TRBD2
j_gene: TRBJ2-7
abundance: .

CDR3aa: CASSLNIPGVTGELFF
CDR3nt: TGTGCCAGCAGCTTAAACATTCCGGGGGTCACCGGGGAGCTGTTTTTT
v_gene: TRBV11-2
d_gene: .
j_gene: TRBJ2-2
abundance: .

CDR3aa: CASRPGQAVEQFF
CDR3nt: TGTGCCAGTAGACCGGGACAGGCCGTTGAGCAGTTCTTC
v_gene: TRBV19
d_gene: TRBD1
j_gene: TRBJ2-1
abundance: .